These T cell receptor beta chains were read from a single sample in a study of T-cell memory formation after mild COVID-19. TCRdb re-called the 5' RACE reads with MiXCR, one entry per CDR3 protein. The table lists under 200,000 distinct CDR3 sequences, approximately 10% of them singletons. Specimen: PBMCs or a T cell subset sorted from them (not recorded which). The receptors were gathered from a man aged 18 to 30 who had mild COVID-19 (a few samples of this study predate the infection). Cell type and time point are not known. Each CDR3 is given with its conserved first and last residue. D genes are given only for firm matches. Rows give clone size only sometimes, using once, few, many, or a class for an expanded clone.

v_gene: TRBV14; j_gene: TRBJ2-3; abundance: .; d_gene: .; CDR3aa: CASSQAGLDTQYF; CDR3nt: TGTGCCAGCAGCCAAGCCGGTTTGGATACGCAGTATTTT
v_gene: TRBV6-4; j_gene: TRBJ2-3; abundance: many; d_gene: TRBD2; CDR3aa: CASSDSSGGADTQYF; CDR3nt: TGTGCCAGCAGTGACTCGAGCGGGGGGGCAGATACGCAGTATTTT
v_gene: TRBV5-4; j_gene: TRBJ1-1; abundance: few; d_gene: .; CDR3aa: CASSLALGMNTEAFF; CDR3nt: TGTGCCAGCAGCTTGGCCCTAGGGATGAACACTGAAGCTTTCTTT
v_gene: TRBV4-1; j_gene: TRBJ1-3; abundance: .; d_gene: .; CDR3aa: CASSQNYVGAGNTIYF; CDR3nt: TGCGCCAGCAGCCAAAACTACGTAGGTGCTGGAAACACCATATATTTT
v_gene: TRBV7-9; j_gene: TRBJ2-3; abundance: many; d_gene: .; CDR3aa: CASSLVRGTDTQYF; CDR3nt: TGTGCCAGCAGCTTGGTCAGGGGTACAGATACGCAGTATTTT
v_gene: TRBV5-6; j_gene: TRBJ2-3; abundance: .; d_gene: .; CDR3aa: CASSVRTLTVGDTQYF; CDR3nt: TGTGCCAGCAGCGTTCGGACCTTGACGGTAGGAGATACGCAGTATTTT
v_gene: TRBV7-3; j_gene: TRBJ1-5; abundance: .; d_gene: .; CDR3aa: CASSPEQDQPQHF; CDR3nt: TGTGCCAGCAGCCCCGAGCAGGATCAGCCCCAGCATTTT
v_gene: TRBV23-1; j_gene: TRBJ2-1; abundance: many; d_gene: .; CDR3aa: CASSHGGAENEQFF; CDR3nt: TGCGCCAGCAGTCACGGCGGGGCTGAAAATGAGCAGTTCTTC
v_gene: TRBV7-9; j_gene: TRBJ1-1; abundance: many; d_gene: .; CDR3aa: CASSLTDKNTEAFF; CDR3nt: TGTGCCAGCAGCTTAACAGACAAGAACACTGAAGCTTTCTTT
v_gene: TRBV7-2; j_gene: TRBJ2-5; abundance: many; d_gene: .; CDR3aa: CASSPPGNQETQYF; CDR3nt: TGTGCCAGCAGCCCTCCAGGGAACCAAGAGACCCAGTACTTC
v_gene: TRBV29-1; j_gene: TRBJ2-3; abundance: .; d_gene: .; CDR3aa: CSVEVAGTDTQYF; CDR3nt: TGCAGCGTTGAGGTGGCAGGGACAGATACGCAGTATTTT
v_gene: TRBV7-9; j_gene: TRBJ2-2; abundance: .; d_gene: .; CDR3aa: CASSLGVRLKDTGELFF; CDR3nt: TGTGCCAGCAGCTTAGGGGTCCGGCTGAAGGACACCGGGGAGCTGTTTTTT
v_gene: TRBV24-1; j_gene: TRBJ2-3; abundance: few; d_gene: TRBD1; CDR3aa: CATSDTGTGSIDTQYF; CDR3nt: TGTGCCACCAGTGACACCGGGACAGGGTCAATAGATACGCAGTATTTT
v_gene: TRBV7-8; j_gene: TRBJ2-1; abundance: .; d_gene: .; CDR3aa: CASSSRSGVGEQFF; CDR3nt: TGTGCCAGCAGCTCGCGATCGGGGGTCGGGGAGCAGTTCTTC
v_gene: TRBV28; j_gene: TRBJ1-4; abundance: .; d_gene: TRBD1; CDR3aa: CASRPDRGRFRPVEKLFF; CDR3nt: TGTGCCAGCCGACCAGACAGGGGGCGATTTCGACCGGTTGAAAAACTGTTTTTT
v_gene: TRBV4-3; j_gene: TRBJ2-5; abundance: few; d_gene: .; CDR3aa: CASSQGSGETQYF; CDR3nt: TGCGCCAGCAGCCAAGGATCTGGAGAGACCCAGTACTTC
v_gene: TRBV9; j_gene: TRBJ2-3; abundance: .; d_gene: TRBD2; CDR3aa: CASSGAGGRPDTQYF; CDR3nt: TGTGCCAGCAGCGGTGCGGGGGGGCGCCCAGATACGCAGTATTTT
v_gene: TRBV20-1; j_gene: TRBJ2-1; abundance: many; d_gene: .; CDR3aa: CSARSEQFF; CDR3nt: TGCAGTGCTAGAAGTGAGCAGTTCTTC
v_gene: TRBV2; j_gene: TRBJ2-3; abundance: .; d_gene: .; CDR3aa: CASSEVPPTSTDTQYF; CDR3nt: TGTGCCAGCAGTGAAGTCCCTCCGACTAGCACAGATACGCAGTATTTT
v_gene: TRBV9; j_gene: TRBJ1-1; abundance: .; d_gene: .; CDR3aa: CASSATMGATVNTEAFF; CDR3nt: TGTGCCAGCAGCGCAACGATGGGGGCCACTGTGAACACTGAAGCTTTCTTT
v_gene: TRBV27; j_gene: TRBJ1-5; abundance: .; d_gene: .; CDR3aa: CASRLLGGFSNQPQHF; CDR3nt: TGTGCCAGCAGGTTATTAGGAGGGTTTAGCAATCAGCCCCAGCATTTT
v_gene: TRBV6-2/TRBV6-3; j_gene: TRBJ1-4; abundance: .; d_gene: .; CDR3aa: CASSYGGTRNEKLFF; CDR3nt: TGTGCCAGCAGTTACGGGGGGACGAGAAATGAAAAACTGTTTTTT
v_gene: TRBV3-1; j_gene: TRBJ2-3; abundance: .; d_gene: .; CDR3aa: CASSPGLVGGPNTDTQYF; CDR3nt: TGTGCCAGCAGCCCAGGACTGGTGGGGGGGCCAAACACAGATACGCAGTATTTT
v_gene: TRBV12-3/TRBV12-4; j_gene: TRBJ1-2; abundance: few; d_gene: .; CDR3aa: CASSPPFTGKWGYTF; CDR3nt: TGTGCCAGCAGTCCGCCCTTCACAGGGAAGTGGGGCTACACCTTC
v_gene: TRBV7-2; j_gene: TRBJ2-3; abundance: few; d_gene: TRBD2; CDR3aa: CASSLGGGKADTQYF; CDR3nt: TGTGCCAGCAGCTTAGGCGGGGGGAAGGCAGATACGCAGTATTTT
v_gene: TRBV5-1; j_gene: TRBJ1-3; abundance: few; d_gene: .; CDR3aa: CASSTTDGSSGNTIYF; CDR3nt: TGCGCCAGCAGCACGACCGACGGGAGCTCTGGAAACACCATATATTTT
v_gene: TRBV11-3; j_gene: TRBJ1-3; abundance: .; d_gene: .; CDR3aa: CASSLGPEAGNTIYF; CDR3nt: TGTGCCAGCAGCTTAGGTCCAGAGGCTGGAAACACCATATATTTT
v_gene: TRBV6-6; j_gene: TRBJ1-5; abundance: .; d_gene: TRBD1; CDR3aa: CASIQGTAINQPQHF; CDR3nt: TGTGCCAGCATACAGGGGACAGCGATCAATCAGCCCCAGCATTTT
v_gene: TRBV4-2; j_gene: TRBJ2-2; abundance: many; d_gene: .; CDR3aa: CASSQPQGGELFF; CDR3nt: TGTGCCAGCAGCCAACCCCAAGGCGGGGAGCTGTTTTTT
v_gene: TRBV5-1; j_gene: TRBJ2-3; abundance: few; d_gene: .; CDR3aa: CASSPGPGTDTQYF; CDR3nt: TGCGCCAGCAGCCCTGGGCCGGGCACAGATACGCAGTATTTT
v_gene: TRBV4-3; j_gene: TRBJ1-1; abundance: .; d_gene: .; CDR3aa: CASSLGHPNTEAFF; CDR3nt: TGCGCCAGCAGCCTAGGACACCCGAACACTGAAGCTTTCTTT
v_gene: TRBV5-1; j_gene: TRBJ2-3; abundance: many; d_gene: TRBD2; CDR3aa: CASMPGLASGDTQYF; CDR3nt: TGCGCCAGCATGCCCGGACTAGCTTCAGGAGATACGCAGTATTTT
v_gene: TRBV12-3/TRBV12-4; j_gene: TRBJ1-2; abundance: once; d_gene: .; CDR3aa: CASSSGARGYTF; CDR3nt: TGTGCCAGCAGTTCGGGGGCGCGTGGCTACACCTTC
v_gene: TRBV4-3; j_gene: TRBJ1-1; abundance: few; d_gene: .; CDR3aa: CASSQPGADTEAFF; CDR3nt: TGCGCCAGCAGCCAACCCGGAGCGGACACTGAAGCTTTCTTT
v_gene: TRBV29-1; j_gene: TRBJ1-4; abundance: few; d_gene: .; CDR3aa: CSVEGSTENNEKLFF; CDR3nt: TGCAGCGTTGAAGGTTCGACAGAGAATAATGAAAAACTGTTTTTT
v_gene: TRBV6-5; j_gene: TRBJ1-2; abundance: .; d_gene: TRBD1; CDR3aa: CASGTGANYGYTF; CDR3nt: TGTGCCAGCGGTACAGGGGCTAACTATGGCTACACCTTC
v_gene: TRBV6-5; j_gene: TRBJ1-1; abundance: many; d_gene: .; CDR3aa: CASSYRGTAGSEAFF; CDR3nt: TGTGCCAGCAGTTACCGCGGGACCGCGGGCTCTGAAGCTTTCTTT
v_gene: TRBV7-2; j_gene: TRBJ2-1; abundance: .; d_gene: .; CDR3aa: CASSLGISGNEQFF; CDR3nt: TGTGCCAGCAGCTTAGGTATCTCGGGGAATGAGCAGTTCTTC
v_gene: TRBV27; j_gene: TRBJ1-1; abundance: few; d_gene: .; CDR3aa: CASSLFGAGLRSEAFF; CDR3nt: TGTGCCAGCAGTTTATTCGGGGCGGGGTTGAGGTCTGAAGCTTTCTTT